This T cell receptor beta chain was recovered during a study of cytomegalovirus exposure and HLA in healthy donors (dated by TCRdb to 2016 to 2017). Notes on the research overall: An earlier analysis of approximately 600 of the donors reported 250 to 300 Gb of sequence data and 100 million to 130 million unique TCR beta sequences from about 180 million T cells. Roughly 310 gigabases of sequencing data and approximately 93 million unique TCR sequences were included in an early release covering about 600 HLA-typed donors. Of the approximately 400 genotyped donors, 75% to 85% were placed in the genetic ancestry cluster associated with self-reported Caucasian donors. The study aimed to test whether signatures of past pathogen exposure could be identified by cataloging public T cell receptors. The T cell repertoires of 666 subjects were profiled by immunosequencing and related to cytomegalovirus serostatus. A separate validation cohort of 90 to 150 different subjects was used in addition to the roughly 640-subject first cohort. To predict cytomegalovirus infection status, the study brought together high-throughput TCR immunosequencing, statistical association of individual TCRs with disease status, and machine learning. A later analysis re-analyzed previously published TCR beta repertoires from 600 to 850 donors and added high-resolution HLA genotyping to study TCR occurrence patterns. The later analysis used no new phenotypic data to find candidate immune exposures, relying instead on TCR beta sequences and their occurrence across donors. An earlier analysis of some 500 of the donors applied high-throughput TCR beta sequencing to assess whether each TCR beta V gene segment acted as functional or pseudogenic. Donor age, sex, ethnicity and CMV serostatus were compiled together with the repertoire data. A later genetic analysis took genome-wide SNP genotypes for about three fifths of the 666 donors and used that subset as a discovery cohort. All discovery cohort repertoires had been generated using a single sequencing platform. HLA typing covered class I and class II loci at four-digit resolution. The number of typed donors differed by locus: 629-630 for A, B, C, DRB1 and DQB1; approximately 540 for DQA1; around 580 for DPA1; and some 470 for DPB1. Roughly 5 DR-DQ haplotypes were handled as single units for association and clustering, since linkage in the cohort was strong. Across 398 genotyped donors of the cohort, an average of 235,054 unique TCR beta nucleotide sequences per donor were sequenced, and roughly a sixth of those sequences were non-productive. Summary of the overall study and its limitations: Linkage disequilibrium might explain the correlated functional status among segregating V segments, but an unknown experimental factor could not be excluded. For the cohort, immune exposure information was limited to CMV serostatus. The earlier analysis of 587 of the donors excluded some 15 rarely observed V segments, including chromosome 9 orphons, because counts were too low. Roughly uniform sequencing depth across donors was assumed in presence/absence analyses, although this assumption may not hold. The classifier was reported to diagnose cytomegalovirus status with high specificity and sensitivity in both the original cohort and the validation cohort. When HLA alleles, especially DR and DQ, strongly co-occurred, TCR associations were difficult to assign to individual alleles. According to a later analysis, most CMV-associated TCR beta chains appeared to be HLA-restricted, and the HLA associations seemed to be driven largely by CMV exposure. In a later analysis, TCR association rates were found to vary across HLA loci, with the most associated TCRs seen for DRB1 alleles and the fewest for HLA-C alleles. The study gave a list of 150 to 200 TCR beta chains associated with cytomegalovirus. HLA typing was unavailable for some donors at each locus, so association tests used only the typed subset. In vitro tests confirmed that three of the cytomegalovirus-associated TCR beta chains recognize cytomegalovirus antigens. An association between a missense DCLRE1C variant and V-gene and J-gene trimming of TCR beta chains was found in a later genetic analysis and replicated in an independent cohort. An earlier analysis of 450 to 750 of the donors showed that most TCR beta V segments appeared in productive rearrangements either about 87% or about 30% of the time, which broadly matched IMGT annotations. A group of highly shared sequence variants was considered likely to be a technical artifact of the sequencing pipeline. At a false discovery rate of 0.05, a later analysis linked some 17,000 TCR beta sequences to specific HLA alleles. The 87-base-pair reads could not distinguish some IMGT-functional V segments, including TRBV6-2 and TRBV6-3, so those segments were excluded. A further reported finding was that TCR beta sequences accurately predicted the HLA-A and HLA-B alleles for most subjects in the first cohort. In this cohort, only TCR beta chains were sequenced, and detectable features were limited by the absence of alpha or paired-chain data. In a later analysis, HLA-associated TCR beta chains showed more clonal expansion and lower generation probabilities than non-associated chains that were equally common. In a later genetic analysis, fewer N-insertions in productive TCRs were reported among donors in an Asian-associated ancestry cluster than the roughly 700-donor mean. Several of the top co-occurrence clusters appeared to be linked to parvovirus B19, influenza, CMV and Epstein-Barr virus, according to a later analysis. The authors suggested that the approach could potentially be generalized to other disease states and immunological phenotypes. Most TCR sequences were observed very rarely across donors, whereas some public TCRs were present in many individuals.

The library was obtained by the immunoSEQ multiplex PCR assay. A mixture of 60 forward primers for TCR Vbeta segments and 13 reverse primers for TCR Jbeta segments was used in the multiplex PCR. The CDR3 region of rearranged TCR beta genes was amplified from genomic DNA by a multiplex PCR assay. The amplified TCR beta libraries were sequenced on the Illumina HiSeq System as 87-base-pair reads. From the authors' description of their analysis: Across the 500 to 700 repertoires, a later analysis counted 60 million to 90 million unique TCR beta chains, 9.5 million to 13 million of which were shared by at least two donors. Raw reads were error-corrected and collapsed into unique sequences with a nearest-neighbor algorithm that merged closely related sequences to remove PCR and sequencing errors. Alignment of CDR3 sequences to IMGT reference sequences was used to assign V, D and J gene segments. For a sequence to be retained, a match of at least six nucleotides was required to both a V gene segment and a J gene segment. A rearrangement counted as productive if the CDR3 had no stop codons and remained in frame with V and J, and every other rearrangement counted as non-productive. Following IMGT convention, CDR3 was defined as the stretch from the second conserved V-encoded cysteine up to the conserved J-encoded phenylalanine. The earlier analysis of some 540 of the donors excluded any sequence lacking an unambiguous match to a single V gene segment. An earlier analysis of several hundred of the donors classified V segments as functional when productive rearrangements were above 56.7% and as segregating when the standard deviation between donors was above 5%. A statistical classification framework was built to diagnose cytomegalovirus status from the catalog of TCR beta chain sequences. V and J gene assignment, in a later analysis, came from comparing TCR nucleotide sequences with IMGT/GENE-DB human TR gene sequences. A later analysis assigned CDR3 sequences and most-parsimonious VDJ recombination scenarios with the TCRdist pipeline. In a later analysis, each TCR beta chain was defined by its CDR3 amino acid sequence together with its V-gene family, and reads lacking a unique V-gene family were excluded. To address suspected cross-contamination and a sequencing artifact, a later analysis removed around 600 highly shared, low-generation-probability nucleotide sequences. In a later analysis, a clonal expansion index for each public chain was calculated from normalized within-repertoire ranks of inferred template counts. A later analysis computed generation probabilities with a VDJ recombination model fitted to out-of-frame rearrangements, and checked the results against IGoR. In a later analysis, hypergeometric tests were used to score TCR-TCR, TCR-HLA and TCR-CMV co-occurrence, with a repertoire-size bias correction applied to TCR pairs. False discovery rates were estimated in a later analysis by permuting HLA or CMV assignments 20 times. A later analysis grouped co-occurring TCRs with DBSCAN, adding TCRdist sequence similarity when clustering within HLA-allele-positive subsets. Co-occurrence clustering excluded repertoires with fewer than 30,000 or more than 120,000 public chains, plus five with anomalous nucleotide sharing. Entries here come from immuneACCESS through TCRdb and include only in-frame sequences with V and J called. Some clones fail to appear in such tables; in the studies checked, an unresolved V gene covers under half of the shortfall, and the cause of the remainder is unknown. V, J and clone size are taken as reported in that table, and D and trimming were inferred from the DNA itself. This sample gives some 170,000 clones in total; about 72% of them show up just once. The ten most abundant clones make up less than 2.5% of the sample.

At the junction V is shortened by 1 base and J by 6 bases; bases outside the gene matches: 7. Sequences SGHDT (CDR1) and YYEEEE (CDR2) are obtained from the germline V gene. Its CDR3 holds 16 amino acids, cysteine through phenylalanine. Only the CDR3 DNA is retained, 48 bases long and in frame from the first base. This clone occurred a few times. Its antigen is not yet known. No base-level quality is on record; no much larger clone is a single base apart. In total, fewer than 750 healthy bone marrow donors made up the cohort. At the time of sampling, all cohort members were nominally healthy, though unrecorded immune exposures were likely present. CMV serostatus was recorded as positive for roughly 290 and negative for about 50% of the roughly 670 cohort members, whereas no CMV serostatus was recorded for the donor in question. A peripheral blood sample was collected from each donor, and TCR beta sequencing was performed on peripheral blood mononuclear cells. The Qiagen DNeasy Blood Extraction Kit was used to extract genomic DNA from the blood cell samples.

The sequence links TRBV5-6 to TRBJ2-2; TRBD2 aligns with 9 central bases. This TCR came from a human donor in good health. The specimen sequenced was PBMCs. The nucleotides read TGTGCCAGCAGCTTGCCGGGAGCGGGGGGTCCCGGGGAGCTGTTTTTT. It codes for CASSLPGAGGPGELFF.